The next 2 T cell receptor beta chains were all read from a single sample in a study of T-cell reconstitution after alpha-beta-depleted transplantation in children. The TCRbeta library incorporated unique molecular identifiers. Via MiXCR, TCRdb re-called the PCR reads, giving one row per CDR3 protein. The sample lists roughly 120,000 distinct CDR3 sequences, about a tenth occurring once. Sequencing used PBMCs from the stem cell graft donor, obtained from the stem cell graft. All receptors come from a human donor who donated a stem cell graft to a child with acute lymphoblastic leukemia.

In its sample, this clonotype was seen many times. The chain couples TRBV5-1 to TRBJ1-2; D uncertain. The V gene's germline CDR1 is SGHRS and CDR2 YFSETQ. CDR3 length: 16 residues. Trimming left V 4 bases short and J 8 bases short, with 24 bases between. As DNA, the CDR3 is TGCGCCAGCAGCCCGGGCGTCGGTCGCCTGATAGGGGGCTACACCTTC. This encodes CASSPGVGRLIGGYTF.

This clonotype was seen many times. The rearrangement uses TRBV20-1 and TRBJ2-5; D is ambiguous. The CDR3 runs to 9 residues. CDR1 and CDR2 from the germline V gene are DFQATT and SNEGSKA (reference sequence). Trimming stripped 3 bases from V and 8 bases from J, with 4 bases between. CDR3 in DNA: TGCAGTGCTAGTCCTACCCAGTACTTC. Its protein is CSASPTQYF.